The clone carrying this TCR beta chain was recorded many times. The antigen remains undetermined. This specimen belongs to a study of T-cell memory formation after mild COVID-19. Study-wide results and caveats: Shrinking CD4+ clones were chiefly CM and EM; CD8+ ones were chiefly EMRA.

TCR alpha and TCR beta cDNA libraries carrying sample barcodes and UMIs came from 5'RACE with constant-segment primers. Via MiXCR, TCRdb re-called the 5' RACE reads, giving one row per CDR3 protein. The sample holds hundreds of thousands of distinct CDR3 sequences, about a sixth seen once. Germline V gene sequence: CDR1 MGHDK, CDR2 SYGVNS. Trimming took off 3 bases at V and 1 base at J, with 10 bases between the two ends. The CDR3 is made up of 14 amino acids. This clonotype was sampled from an adult woman who had mild COVID-19 (a few samples of this study predate the infection). Cell type and time point are not known. The J gene is TRBJ2-7, the V gene TRBV25-1; no definite D call. The material sequenced was PBMCs or a T cell subset sorted from them (not recorded which). CDR3 protein: CASSDQGLSYEQYF. CDR3 coding DNA: TGTGCCAGCAGTGATCAAGGCCTATCCTACGAGCAGTACTTC.